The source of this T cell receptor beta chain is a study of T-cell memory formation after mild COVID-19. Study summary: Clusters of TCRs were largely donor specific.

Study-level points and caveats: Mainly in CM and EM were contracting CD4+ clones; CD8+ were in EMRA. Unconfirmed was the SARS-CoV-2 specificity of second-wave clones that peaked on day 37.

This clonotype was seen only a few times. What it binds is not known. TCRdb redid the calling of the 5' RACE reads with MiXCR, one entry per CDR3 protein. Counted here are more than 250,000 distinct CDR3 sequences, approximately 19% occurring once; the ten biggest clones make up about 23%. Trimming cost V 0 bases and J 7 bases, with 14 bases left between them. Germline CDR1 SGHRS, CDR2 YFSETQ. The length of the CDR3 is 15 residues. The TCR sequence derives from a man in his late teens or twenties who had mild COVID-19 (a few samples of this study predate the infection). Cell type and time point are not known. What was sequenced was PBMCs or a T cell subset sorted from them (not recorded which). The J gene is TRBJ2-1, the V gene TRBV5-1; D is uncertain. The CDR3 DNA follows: TGCGCCAGCAGCTTGGCTCCGGACGTCGTTAATGAGCAGTTCTTC. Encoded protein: CASSLAPDVVNEQFF. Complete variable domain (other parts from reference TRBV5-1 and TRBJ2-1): KAGVTQTPRYLIKTRGQQVTLSCSPISGHRSVSWYQQTPGQGLQFLFEYFSETQRNKGNFPGRFSGRQFSNSRSEMNVSTLELGDSALYLCASSLAPDVVNEQFFGPGTRLTVL.